The text below deals with one T cell receptor (beta chain). Its antigen remains unidentified. Using immunoSEQ multiplex PCR, the repertoire was profiled, and TCRdb retains in-frame clones only, with some absent. Counted here are approximately 68,000 clones, 88% occurring once; the ten biggest clones make up approximately 5%. Germline V CDR1 and CDR2: MNHEY, SMNVEV (reference sequence). The CDR3 length is 13 residues. V was pared by 3 bases and J by 6 bases, with 11 bases between. The data stem from a study of T cell responses to AZD1222 COVID-19 vaccine. Study results and caveats: As reported, nearly half of all spike-specific TCRs target variant regions that are unmutated. Rises in breadth and depth of Spike-specific TCRs came after two AZD1222 doses.

The chain employs TRBV27 and TRBJ1-2, with D perhaps TRBD1 (6 bases). Sequenced material: peripheral blood, taken 28 days after the second dose of the MenACWY control vaccine. This TCR came from an adult who received the MenACWY meningococcal vaccine as a control. DNA for the CDR3: TGTGCCAGCAGTTTCGGGGGGGCGGATGGCTACACCTTC. It encodes CASSFGGADGYTF.